This TCR beta chain was identified in a study of blood T cell repertoires in COVID-19. Clones were sequenced by immunoSEQ multiplex PCR, and TCRdb holds only the in-frame ones, with some missing. The sample gives under 300,000 clones, 85% to 90% of which show up once; more than 0.95% is in the top ten. V lost 1 base, J lost 4 bases, and 13 bases stayed unmatched. Germline V lookup: CDR1 LGHNA, CDR2 YSLEER. The CDR3 consists of 18 residues. The sample consisted of peripheral blood. This clonotype was obtained from a woman between 35 and 50 years old who had recovered from COVID-19. The chain joins TRBV4-3 to TRBJ2-3; the match to TRBD1 covers 8 bases. The chain's CDR3 is CASSQAPPPDRGADTQYF. CDR3 sequence (DNA): TGCGCCAGCAGCCAAGCCCCGCCCCCCGACAGGGGTGCAGATACGCAGTATTTT.